These T cell receptor beta chains were read from a single sample in a study of blood T cell repertoires in COVID-19. Assay used: immunoSEQ multiplex PCR; TCRdb lists only in-frame clones, some missing. The sample gives fewer than 350,000 clones, about nine tenths of which show up once; approximately 4% is in the top ten. The sample comprised PBMCs or T cells enriched from blood (not recorded which). The receptors come from a woman aged 30 to 39 with acute COVID-19. CDR3s include the opening cysteine and the closing phenylalanine or tryptophan. D genes are given only for firm matches.

>TRBV19|TRBD2|TRBJ2-1
TGTGCCAGTAGTGCTAGCGGGATAGGCAATGAGCAGTTCTTC
CASSASGIGNEQFF
>TRBV27|NA|TRBJ1-5
TGTGCCAGCAGTTTAGGCAGAAATCAGCCCCAGCATTTT
CASSLGRNQPQHF
>TRBV5-1|TRBD1|TRBJ1-2
TGCGCCAGCAGCAAGGGGGACAGGGACAACACCTTC
CASSKGDRDNTF
>TRBV28|NA|TRBJ1-2
TGTGCCAGCAGTTCTTACCCACAGGACCGCTATGGCTACACCTTC
CASSSYPQDRYGYTF
>TRBV7-2|TRBD2|TRBJ2-7
TGTGCCAGCAGCCGGACTAGCGGAACCTACGAGCAGTACTTC
CASSRTSGTYEQYF
>TRBV11-3|NA|TRBJ2-4
TGTGCCAGCAGCTTAGAAAGCGGGTCCAAAAACATTCAGTACTTC
CASSLESGSKNIQYF
>TRBV6-5|TRBD1|TRBJ2-7
TGTGCCAGCAGTTACTCGACCAGGGGGCTCTCCTACGAGCAGTACTTC
CASSYSTRGLSYEQYF
>TRBV28|TRBD1|TRBJ2-7
TGTGCCAGCGTACCGGGACAGGCCTCCTACGAGCAGTACTTC
CASVPGQASYEQYF
>TRBV11-2|TRBD2|TRBJ2-7
TGTGCCAGCAGCTTCCAGGCTAGCGGGTCCTACGAGCAGTACTTC
CASSFQASGSYEQYF
>TRBV4-1|TRBD1|TRBJ1-1
TGCGCCAGCAGCTTAAGCCCGACAGGGGGGCTGAACACTGAAGCTTTCTTT
CASSLSPTGGLNTEAFF